A selection of T cell receptor beta chains follows, all from one sample in a study of T cell responses to AZD1222 COVID-19 vaccine. Method: immunoSEQ multiplex PCR; TCRdb's copy keeps in-frame clones and lacks some. Among roughly 120,000 clones, 88% were seen once, and the ten largest hold 3.5%. The sample consisted of peripheral blood, taken 28 days after the second AZD1222 dose. These receptors were collected from an adult who received the AZD1222 COVID-19 vaccine. The CDR3 runs from the conserved cysteine through the conserved F or W. A D gene is named only where the DNA matches it firmly.

TRBD1,TRBV9,TRBJ2-5,CASSVEGQGGTETQYF,TGTGCCAGCAGCGTAGAGGGACAGGGGGGTACAGAGACCCAGTACTTC
NA,TRBV2,TRBJ2-2,CASSGLGGELFF,TGTGCCAGCAGTGGCTTGGGGGGGGAGCTGTTTTTT
NA,TRBV4-3,TRBJ1-2,CASSQDLTSIANYGYTF,TGCGCCAGCAGCCAAGATTTAACTTCGATAGCCAACTATGGCTACACCTTC
TRBD2,TRBV6-2/TRBV6-3,TRBJ2-1,CASSYGAGDLSEQFF,TGTGCCAGCAGTTACGGCGCGGGAGACCTCAGTGAGCAGTTCTTC
NA,TRBV7-2,TRBJ2-7,CASSRGTDRVRHEQYF,TGTGCCAGCAGCAGAGGGACCGACCGGGTGAGGCACGAGCAGTACTTC
TRBD2,TRBV9,TRBJ2-3,CASSVGSSGKTDTQYF,TGTGCCAGCAGCGTAGGGTCTAGCGGGAAGACAGATACGCAGTATTTT
NA,TRBV27,TRBJ2-7,CASSPANPPTSYEQYF,TGTGCCAGCAGCCCCGCTAATCCACCGACCTCCTACGAGCAGTACTTC
TRBD1,TRBV6-5,TRBJ1-3,CASRPTGASGNTIYF,TGTGCCAGCAGGCCTACAGGGGCATCTGGAAACACCATATATTTT
NA,TRBV14,TRBJ1-6,CASSPLLGSNSPLHF,TGTGCCAGCAGCCCTCTACTGGGATCCAATTCACCCCTCCACTTT
TRBD1,TRBV19,TRBJ2-7,CASSIPRGQGNPYEQYF,TGTGCCAGTAGTATTCCGAGGGGACAGGGGAATCCCTACGAGCAGTACTTC
NA,TRBV6-2/TRBV6-3,TRBJ2-5,CASSYRPRRGNRGETQYF,TGTGCCAGCAGTTACCGCCCGCGGCGGGGAAACAGAGGAGAGACCCAGTACTTC
NA,TRBV28,TRBJ1-1,CASSFPGEGTEAFF,TGTGCCAGCAGTTTTCCAGGGGAGGGAACTGAAGCTTTCTTT
NA,TRBV19,TRBJ1-2,CASSIALGGHYGYTF,TGTGCCAGTAGTATCGCTCTAGGGGGTCACTATGGCTACACCTTC
TRBD2,TRBV20-1,TRBJ2-3,CSASLAGGTDTQYF,TGCAGTGCTAGTTTGGCGGGAGGCACAGATACGCAGTATTTT
TRBD1,TRBV19,TRBJ1-1,CASRGGQLNTEAFF,TGTGCCAGTAGGGGGGGACAGCTGAACACTGAAGCTTTCTTT
NA,TRBV29-1,TRBJ2-7,CSAGGTPQSYEQYF,TGCAGCGCTGGCGGGACTCCGCAATCTTACGAGCAGTACTTC
NA,TRBV12-5,TRBJ1-2,CASGLGSNYGYTF,TGTGCTAGTGGTTTGGGCAGTAACTATGGCTACACCTTC
NA,TRBV5-6,TRBJ1-4,CASSLGPGKATNEKLFF,TGTGCCAGCAGCTTGGGGCCGGGGAAGGCAACTAATGAAAAACTGTTTTTT
TRBD1,TRBV30,TRBJ1-2,CAWSRQGAHGYTF,TGTGCCTGGAGTAGACAGGGGGCTCATGGCTACACCTTC
NA,TRBV6-5,TRBJ1-5,CASSLDQPQHF,TGTGCCAGCAGCCTAGATCAGCCCCAGCATTTT
NA,TRBV6-4,TRBJ2-3,CASSDAEGGTDTQYF,TGTGCCAGCAGTGACGCGGAGGGGGGCACAGATACGCAGTATTTT
NA,TRBV6-5,TRBJ2-1,CASTSLASYNEQFF,TGTGCCAGCACCTCTCTAGCGTCTTACAATGAGCAGTTCTTC
TRBD2,TRBV7-9,TRBJ2-7,CASLPTGTRTYEQYF,TGTGCCAGCCTTCCTACCGGGACTAGAACCTACGAGCAGTACTTC